This T cell receptor (beta chain) was obtained from a study of T cell changes during pregnancy in multiple sclerosis. Clones were sequenced by immunoSEQ multiplex PCR, and TCRdb holds only the in-frame ones, with some missing. Of roughly 100,000 clones listed, roughly 89% are singletons. Germline values: CDR1 ENHRY, CDR2 SYGVKD. The CDR3 totals 14 residues. The J segment lost 5 bases and the V segment lost 10 bases, leaving 12 bases of the junction unmatched. This clone was counted once. V gene TRBV10-3 combines with J gene TRBJ1-2, with TRBD1 matching over 8 bases. The material was peripheral blood, obtained before pregnancy. This TCR derives from a female donor with multiple sclerosis, enrolled in a pregnancy study. This CDR3 reads CATKGQVGPYGYTF. The CDR3, as DNA: TGTGCCACAAAGGGACAGGTCGGGCCTTATGGCTACACCTTC.